These T cell receptor beta chains were read from a single sample in a study of breast tumors, draining lymph nodes, adjacent tissues. TCRdb re-derived calls from the multiplex PCR reads in MiXCR, one entry per CDR3 protein. The table includes some 150,000 distinct CDR3 sequences, 20% to 25% detected once. The sequencing sample was made of axillary lymph node tissue. Source of these receptors: a female donor with breast cancer. Some clones in this sample may be carry-over from other donors' samples. Each CDR3 is given without its conserved first and last residue. The order of the fields is V gene, D gene, J gene, CDR3 protein. The D gene is left open where the match is weak.

v_gene: TRBV10-3; d_gene: TRBD2; j_gene: TRBJ2-7; CDR3aa: AIGTSGGIYEQY
v_gene: TRBV5-1; d_gene: TRBD1; j_gene: TRBJ2-5; CDR3aa: ASSRGTGETQY
v_gene: TRBV10-3; d_gene: -; j_gene: TRBJ1-5; CDR3aa: AISESGGQPQH
v_gene: TRBV5-8; d_gene: TRBD1; j_gene: TRBJ1-2; CDR3aa: ASSPPGQGRYGYT
v_gene: TRBV19; d_gene: -; j_gene: TRBJ2-5; CDR3aa: ASSPLGRPQETQY
v_gene: TRBV7-9; d_gene: TRBD2; j_gene: TRBJ2-2; CDR3aa: ASSLTSGNTGELF
v_gene: TRBV9; d_gene: TRBD2; j_gene: TRBJ2-1; CDR3aa: ASSVGTSGTGEQF
v_gene: TRBV12-3/TRBV12-4; d_gene: TRBD2; j_gene: TRBJ2-1; CDR3aa: ASSWGISGRGGEQF
v_gene: TRBV28; d_gene: -; j_gene: TRBJ2-7; CDR3aa: ASRGGAFYEQY
v_gene: TRBV6-6; d_gene: -; j_gene: TRBJ2-7; CDR3aa: ASTYPAVQY
v_gene: TRBV7-2; d_gene: -; j_gene: TRBJ1-2; CDR3aa: ASSSQPGDTRYGYT
v_gene: TRBV10-3; d_gene: TRBD2; j_gene: TRBJ2-3; CDR3aa: AISGGTSGTYTDTQY
v_gene: TRBV12-3/TRBV12-4; d_gene: -; j_gene: TRBJ2-5; CDR3aa: ASSFGGSKETQY